The rows below give T cell receptor beta chains drawn from one sample of a study of post-analysis software for immune sequencing data. MiXCR, run by TCRdb on the PCR reads, gives a single entry per CDR3 protein. The sample records 650,000 to 900,000 distinct CDR3 sequences, 46% being singletons. Sequencing used blood. These receptor sequences come from a girl aged 10-17 years with multiple sclerosis. The CDR3 runs from the conserved cysteine through the conserved F or W.

v_gene	j_gene	CDR3aa
TRBV7-9	TRBJ2-1	CASRSAGMDEQFF
TRBV5-1	TRBJ2-1	CASSRDRGHNEQFF
TRBV4-3	TRBJ2-1	CASSQGAGGLAYNEQFF
TRBV20-1	TRBJ2-1	CSARVPNGVYNEQFF
TRBV9	TRBJ2-1	CASSQRQGAYNEQFF
TRBV20-1	TRBJ2-5	CSARIRDGDEETQYF
TRBV27	TRBJ2-7	CASKQGGNEQYF
TRBV6-2/TRBV6-3	TRBJ1-5	CASSLGPDQPQHF
TRBV7-2	TRBJ1-1	CASSLGTGAMNTEAFF
TRBV27	TRBJ2-1	CAISRRVGGYNEQFF
TRBV20-1	TRBJ2-6	CSARVLQGAPSGANVLTF
TRBV28	TRBJ1-2	CASSVPPGRSPNNYGYTF
TRBV10-3	TRBJ2-7	CAISEFVGEAQYF
TRBV21-1	TRBJ2-4	CASSNSIPGQGSAKNIQYF
TRBV25-1	TRBJ2-1	CASSLVLPGPRGQGEQFF
TRBV6-5	TRBJ2-7	CASSYYGSPNEQYF
TRBV9	TRBJ2-3	CASTTGTPTDTQYF
TRBV7-9	TRBJ2-1	CASSLVAAGGDNGQFF
TRBV4-2	TRBJ2-2	CASSQGQLTGELFF
TRBV7-6	TRBJ2-3	CASSLAGNTDTQYF
TRBV29-1	TRBJ2-5	CSAEGDGVQETQYF
TRBV27	TRBJ1-5	CASSLGGGRSSNQPQHF
TRBV7-2	.	CASSRDRHQETQYF
TRBV5-1	TRBJ2-3	CASSPDGIGTDTQYF
TRBV5-1	TRBJ2-5	CASSRQGSLEETQYF
TRBV11-2	TRBJ2-5	CASSSTGTPKVETQYF
TRBV19	TRBJ2-7	CASSISGTSGYEQYF
TRBV20-1	TRBJ1-1	CSATQGTACLRENTEAFF
TRBV29-1	TRBJ2-1	CSVAGLSRAGGGHEQFF
TRBV24-1	TRBJ1-2	CATSDRASGIRGYTF
TRBV12-3/TRBV12-4	TRBJ1-2	CASRAGRGKSYGYTF
TRBV29-1	TRBJ1-2	CSVETGFNYGYTF
TRBV7-9	TRBJ1-1	CASSLMGPPLDTEAFF
TRBV5-1	TRBJ2-6	CASSLVAGGANVLTF
TRBV12-3/TRBV12-4	TRBJ1-1	CASSDWNRGGNTEAFF
TRBV7-9	TRBJ2-5	CASSLGHLAEETQYF
TRBV7-6	TRBJ2-1	CASSLPDGLATSNEQFF
TRBV15	TRBJ2-5	CATSRDQGGVGETQYF
TRBV28	TRBJ2-7	CAISNSGISYEQYF
TRBV20-1	TRBJ2-5	CSAYREGAQGTQYF
TRBV7-7	TRBJ2-1	CASSLSALSSYNEQFF
TRBV7-9	TRBJ2-1	CASSAASGQFF
TRBV7-9	TRBJ2-7	CASSPRSREDEQYF
TRBV2	TRBJ2-7	CASTSDSYEQYF
TRBV29-1	TRBJ2-5	CSSGTSTRTETQYF
TRBV4-1	TRBJ1-4	CASSQDGTGQGEKLFF